This entry lists 29 T cell receptor beta chains sequenced from one sample in a study of cytomegalovirus exposure and HLA in healthy donors. TCRdb's copy holds only in-frame clones and misses some; the assay was immunoSEQ multiplex PCR. The sample lists some 99,000 clones; 88% were seen once. The sequencing sample was made of PBMCs. The receptors here all came from a young woman in good health and CMV-seronegative.

The chain recombines TRBV5-5 with TRBJ2-3, with TRBD1 as a possible D gene (5 bases). Germline V gives CDR1 SGHKS, CDR2 YYEKEE (reference sequence). V was trimmed by 0 bases and J by 6 bases, leaving 11 bases between them. The CDR3 extends over 14 amino acids. The CDR3 sequence: CASSLEPGRDTQYF. The CDR3 DNA sequence: TGTGCCAGCAGCTTGGAACCAGGGCGGGATACGCAGTATTTT. The full variable domain, completed using reference TRBV5-5 and TRBJ2-3, is DAGVTQSPTHLIKTRGQQVTLRCSPISGHKSVSWYQQVLGQGPQFIFQYYEKEERGRGNFPDRFSARQFPNYSSELNVNALLLGDSALYLCASSLEPGRDTQYFGPGTRLTVL.

The genes are TRBV28 and TRBJ2-7, with D perhaps TRBD1 (6 bases). The germline gives CDR1 MDHEN, CDR2 SYDVKM. The length of the CDR3 is 17 residues. The germline V and J ends were trimmed by 5 bases and 2 bases, with 22 bases remaining between them. CDR3 sequence: CASSGQTLAPSTYEQYF. The CDR3 DNA follows: TGTGCCAGCAGTGGACAGACCCTAGCCCCTTCAACCTACGAGCAGTACTTC.

V is TRBV18 and J is TRBJ1-5; 11 nucleotides agree with TRBD1. The J segment lost 1 base and the V segment lost 3 bases, leaving 17 bases of the junction unmatched. CDR3 length: 21 amino acids. Germline CDR1 reads KGHSH; CDR2 reads LQKENI. The CDR3 DNA follows: TGTGCCAGCTCACCGCGCCCATTATCCGGGACAGGGGGAGAAAGCAATCAGCCCCAGCATTTT. Translated: CASSPRPLSGTGGESNQPQHF.

The chain uses TRBV5-1 and TRBJ1-4; TRBD1 matches at 8 bases. The CDR3 extends over 17 amino acids. Germline trimming cut 4 bases from V and 0 bases from J; bases unmatched to any gene: 8. Germline loops: CDR1 SGHRS, CDR2 YFSETQ. Written as DNA, the CDR3 is TGCGCCAGCAGCCCCGGACAGGGCGATGCAACTAATGAAAAACTGTTTTTT. The encoded protein is CASSPGQGDATNEKLFF.

The rearrangement uses TRBV7-2 and TRBJ2-7, with TRBD2 matching over 9 bases. J lost 13 bases, V lost 1 base, and 8 bases had no gene match. CDR1 and CDR2 (germline): SGHTA, FQGNSA. CDR3 length: 13 residues. The CDR3 sequence: CASSLGRTSEVYF. The DNA of the CDR3 is TGTGCCAGCAGCTTAGGTCGGACTAGCGAGGTCTACTTC.

The rearrangement joins TRBV7-9 to TRBJ2-7; possible D gene TRBD1, 6 bases. Germline loops: CDR1 SEHNR, CDR2 FQNEAQ (reference sequence). V lost 0 bases and J 5 bases, leaving 14 bases between the germline ends. The CDR3 is made up of 15 amino acids. CDR3 nucleotide sequence: TGTGCCAGCAGCTTAGCAAGGCAGGGGCCCCACGAGCAGTACTTC. Its translation: CASSLARQGPHEQYF.

J is TRBJ2-7 and V is TRBV29-1; tentatively, D is TRBD1 (6 bases). CDR1 is SQVTM, CDR2 ANQGSEA, per germline. The CDR3 covers 9 residues. V lost 8 bases, J lost 7 bases, and 9 bases lay in between. The CDR3 spells CSPQGEQYF. CDR3 DNA sequence: TGCAGCCCTCAGGGGGAGCAGTACTTC.

J is TRBJ2-5 and V is TRBV12-2; whether TRBD2, the table's D call, matches the DNA was not checked. TRBV12-2 is flagged as a pseudogene. The CDR3 loop spans 17 amino acids. CDR3 bases: TGTGCAAGTCGCTCAAACGCTAGCGGGGGGGAACAAGAGACCCAGTACTTC. It translates to CASRSNASGGEQETQYF.

V and J are TRBV4-3 and TRBJ2-3; the D is unclear. The CDR3 totals 14 residues. Per the germline V gene, CDR1 is LGHNA and CDR2 is YSLEER. Trimming left V 0 bases short and J 7 bases short, with 11 bases between. The CDR3 sequence is CASSQDLALNTQYF. The CDR3 DNA reads TGCGCCAGCAGCCAAGATTTAGCCTTAAATACGCAGTATTTT.

This clone was seen a handful of times. The chain combines TRBV30 with TRBJ1-5; TRBD1 matches 8 bases. The V gene end was trimmed by 4 bases and the J gene end by 6 bases; junction bases not matched to a gene: 8. The CDR3 extends over 14 amino acids. Germline lookup yields CDR1 GTSNPN and CDR2 SVGIG (reference sequence). The CDR3, as DNA: TGTGCCTGGACTCCGACAGGGGAGGTTCAGCCCCAGCATTTT. This codes for CAWTPTGEVQPQHF.

The chain has TRBV20-1 and TRBJ2-3, with D unresolved. Germline V CDR1 and CDR2: DFQATT, SNEGSKA (reference sequence). With 2 bases removed from V and 6 bases from J, the gap between germline ends came to 6 bases. The CDR3 has 11 amino acids. The DNA for the CDR3 is TGCAGTGCTAGATATCCGGATACGCAGTATTTT. This codes for CSARYPDTQYF.

The chain uses TRBV28 and TRBJ2-1, with TRBD1 matching 8 bases. V was pared by 2 bases and J by 11 bases, with 8 bases of the junction left unmatched. The CDR3 is made up of 14 amino acids. Germline V CDR1 and CDR2: MDHEN, SYDVKM. The CDR3 sequence is CASSLQGALGKQFF. As DNA, the CDR3 is TGTGCCAGCAGTTTACAGGGGGCACTCGGGAAGCAGTTCTTC.

The chain recombines TRBV2 with TRBJ1-1; TRBD1 matches 10 bases. The CDR3 contains 15 residues. V trimming: 5 bases; J trimming: 3 bases; junction bases outside the gene matches: 6. In germline, CDR1 is SNHLY, CDR2 FYNNEI. CDR3 coding DNA: TGTGCCAGCAGTTCGACAGGGGGCGCGGACACTGAAGCTTTCTTT. This sequence encodes CASSSTGGADTEAFF.

V is TRBV7-8 and J is TRBJ1-5, with D perhaps TRBD1 (5 bases). CDR1 is SGHVS, CDR2 FQNEAQ, per germline. This CDR3 is 14 amino acids long. Trimming stripped 5 bases from V and 3 bases from J, with 11 bases between. Here the CDR3 DNA reads TGTGCCAGCAGCCAGGACACCTACAATCAGCCCCAGCATTTT. Translating gives CASSQDTYNQPQHF.

Written as DNA, the CDR3 is TGTGCCAGCAGCAAACTGTCGTGGGGACAGATCTCCTACGAGCAGTACTTC. It yields the protein CASSKLSWGQISYEQYF. The V call is TRBV21-1, the J call TRBJ2-7; the D call TRBD1 from the table was never checked on the DNA. TRBV21-1 is termed a pseudogene. The CDR3 consists of 17 residues.

The CDR3 nucleotides are TGTGCCAGCAGCCAGCACAGGGGATACGGCTACACCTTC. Its protein product is CASSQHRGYGYTF. The J gene is TRBJ1-2, the V gene TRBV4-2, with 7 bases lining up with TRBD1. Germline V gene lookup returns CDR1 LGHNA and CDR2 YNFKEQ. V shed 3 bases, J shed 8 bases, and the junction held 6 bases outside the gene matches. The CDR3 is made up of 13 amino acids.

This clone has a handful of counts. The J gene is TRBJ1-5, the V gene TRBV7-2; the match to TRBD1 covers 9 bases. Germline assignment: CDR1 SGHTA and CDR2 FQGNSA. With V trimmed by 4 bases and J by 6 bases, 4 bases remained unmatched. This CDR3 contains 14 residues. The CDR3 loop reads CASSWDRDSQPQHF. CDR3 sequence (DNA): TGTGCCAGCAGCTGGGACAGGGATAGTCAGCCCCAGCATTTT.

This sequence joins TRBV19 and TRBJ1-4; D may be TRBD1 (6 bases). The CDR3 contains 16 residues. Trimming shortened V by 5 bases and J by 5 bases, and 18 bases separated the two germline ends. Germline-derived CDR1 and CDR2 are LNHDA and SQIVND (reference sequence). CDR3 residues: CASSGPPAGANEKLFF. CDR3 nucleotides: TGTGCCAGTAGTGGCCCCCCCGCAGGGGCGAATGAAAAACTGTTTTTT.

The V gene is TRBV2, the J gene TRBJ2-5; D is possibly TRBD1 (6 bases). V was cut by 10 bases and J by 5 bases, with 11 bases left in between. The CDR3 contains 11 residues. Germline V lookup: CDR1 SNHLY, CDR2 FYNNEI. The DNA of the CDR3 is TGTGCCACCCAGGGGACCGAGACCCAGTACTTC. Encoded protein: CATQGTETQYF.

J is TRBJ2-5 and V is TRBV6-1; D is possibly TRBD2 (5 bases). Trimming cost V 6 bases and J 5 bases, with 10 bases left between them. This CDR3 contains 12 residues. Germline-derived CDR1 and CDR2 are MNHNS and SASEGT. CDR3 in DNA: TGTGCCAGCAGCCTCAAGCGGGAGACCCAGTACTTC. This encodes CASSLKRETQYF.

The rearrangement joins TRBV28 to TRBJ2-7; D is perhaps TRBD2 (6 bases). This CDR3 is built from 15 residues. Germline V gene lookup returns CDR1 MDHEN and CDR2 SYDVKM. Trimming left V 1 base short and J 4 bases short, with 14 bases between. The CDR3 sequence: CASSLYPGLQYEQYF. CDR3 sequence (DNA): TGTGCCAGCAGTTTATACCCGGGACTCCAGTACGAGCAGTACTTC.

The rearrangement links TRBV7-2 to TRBJ2-7; possibly TRBD2 for D (6 bases). Germline-derived CDR1 and CDR2 are SGHTA and FQGNSA. This CDR3 spans 18 amino acids. Between the trimmed V and J ends, which lost 8 bases and 1 base, there was a span of 27 bases. The CDR3 here is CASAPGLVGGIVSYEQYF. CDR3 in DNA: TGTGCCAGCGCTCCGGGTTTGGTGGGAGGTATAGTTTCCTACGAGCAGTACTTC.

The rearrangement links TRBV28 to TRBJ1-2; D gene ambiguous. Trimming left V 2 bases short and J 4 bases short, with 8 bases between. The CDR3 is 13 amino acids. Germline loops: CDR1 MDHEN, CDR2 SYDVKM. CDR3 sequence reads: CASSLARFYGYTF. The CDR3 DNA is TGTGCCAGCAGTTTAGCACGGTTCTATGGCTACACCTTC.

The chain links TRBV28 to TRBJ2-3; 10 bases are a match to TRBD2. After removal of 1 base from V and 5 bases from J, the junction contained 3 bases not matched to a gene. This CDR3 spans 15 amino acids. CDR1 is MDHEN and CDR2 is SYDVKM in the germline V gene. CDR3 nucleotides: TGTGCCAGCAGTTTATTCGAGCGGGAGGGAGATACGCAGTATTTT. Its translation is CASSLFEREGDTQYF.

Of note for this clone: The germline gene is not matched at one end of the junction; a read error may be the cause. This chain joins TRBV19 and TRBJ2-1; TRBD1 matches 7 bases. CDR1 and CDR2 (germline): LNHDA, SQIVND (reference sequence). The CDR3 has 13 residues. CDR3 sequence (DNA): TGTGCCAGTTCCACTCCGCCCCGGGACAGATCAGTCTTC. Protein sequence: CASSTPPRDRSVF.

J is TRBJ2-7 and V is TRBV28; no firm D call. Germline loops: CDR1 MDHEN, CDR2 SYDVKM. The V and J ends lost 3 bases and 3 bases respectively, with 12 bases between them. This CDR3 region has 14 residues. CDR3 nucleotides: TGTGCCAGCAGTTTCTCCGGAGCAATCTACGAGCAGTACTTC. The encoded protein is CASSFSGAIYEQYF. The full variable domain, in which reference TRBV28 and TRBJ2-7 provide the parts outside the CDR3, is DVKVTQSSRYLVKRTGEKVFLECVQDMDHENMFWYRQDPGLGLRLIYFSYDVKMKEKGDIPEGYSVSREKKERFSLILESASTNQTSMYLCASSFSGAIYEQYFGPGTRLTVT.

The chain has TRBV2 and TRBJ1-1; D is uncertain. V was trimmed by 2 bases and J by 11 bases, leaving 24 bases between them. Germline V gives CDR1 SNHLY, CDR2 FYNNEI. The CDR3 contains 16 residues. The CDR3 DNA reads TGTGCCAGCAGTGAATCGGGTGCGTTAAGGAGGATGGCGGCTTTCTTT. It specifies CASSESGALRRMAAFF.

The DNA for the CDR3 is TGTGCCAGTAGCCAACAGGGCACAGGGGTTGAAGCTTTCTTT. Translated, it gives CASSQQGTGVEAFF. The chain recombines TRBV19 with TRBJ1-1; 7 nucleotides match TRBD1. J was trimmed by 7 bases and V by 6 bases; bases with no gene match: 11. Germline assignment: CDR1 LNHDA and CDR2 SQIVND (reference sequence). The CDR3 consists of 14 residues.

This clone was observed a single time. The chain carries TRBV9 and TRBJ2-1, with 12 bases fitting TRBD2. This CDR3 has 16 amino acids. With 3 bases clipped from V and 7 bases from J, the junction kept 8 bases outside the gene matches. The V gene's germline CDR1 is SGDLS and CDR2 YYNGEE. For the CDR3, the DNA is TGTGCCAGCAGCGAACGACTAGCGGGGGCCAAAAATGAGCAGTTCTTC. Its protein product is CASSERLAGAKNEQFF.